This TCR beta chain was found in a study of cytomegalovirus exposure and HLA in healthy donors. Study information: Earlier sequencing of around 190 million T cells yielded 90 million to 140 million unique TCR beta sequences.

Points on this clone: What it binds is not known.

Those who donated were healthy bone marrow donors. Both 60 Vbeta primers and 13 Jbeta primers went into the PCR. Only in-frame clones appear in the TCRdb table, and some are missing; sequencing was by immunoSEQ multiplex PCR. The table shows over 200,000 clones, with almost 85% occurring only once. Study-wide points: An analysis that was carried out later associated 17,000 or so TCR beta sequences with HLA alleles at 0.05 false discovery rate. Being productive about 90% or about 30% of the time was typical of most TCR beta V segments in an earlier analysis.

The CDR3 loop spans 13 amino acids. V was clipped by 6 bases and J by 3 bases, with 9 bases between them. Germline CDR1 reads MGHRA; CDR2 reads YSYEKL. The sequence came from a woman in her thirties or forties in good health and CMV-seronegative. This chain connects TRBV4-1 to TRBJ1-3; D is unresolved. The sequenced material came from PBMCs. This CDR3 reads CASRPTGGNTIYF. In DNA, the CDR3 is TGCGCCAGCAGGCCAACGGGTGGAAACACCATATATTTT.